This paragraph reports one T cell receptor beta chain. Its target is not known. From the 5' RACE reads, TCRdb called clonotypes with MiXCR, one entry per CDR3 protein. Of 300,000 to 400,000 distinct CDR3 sequences detected, approximately 6% appear once; the ten largest clones hold over 14%. The data are from a study of T cells after yellow fever vaccination. The CDR3 is 14 residues long. Germline CDR1 reads LNHDA; CDR2 reads SQIVND (reference sequence). V gave up 3 bases and J gave up 6 bases; unmatched junction bases: 7. Regarding the study as a whole: FACS-sorted repertoires might harbor abundant contaminating clonotypes from the bulk population. The study re-detected most primary-vaccination clones after the booster (approximately 96% CD4, roughly 85% CD8).

This receptor was taken from a man in his thirties or forties who received the YFV17D yellow fever vaccine. The starting material was PBMCs, obtained 5 days after the yellow fever booster vaccination. The rearrangement joins TRBV19 to TRBJ2-7; 8 bases are shared with TRBD2. The CDR3 loop reads CASSISLAAFEQYF. CDR3 nucleotides: TGTGCCAGTAGTATCTCACTAGCGGCTTTCGAGCAGTACTTC.